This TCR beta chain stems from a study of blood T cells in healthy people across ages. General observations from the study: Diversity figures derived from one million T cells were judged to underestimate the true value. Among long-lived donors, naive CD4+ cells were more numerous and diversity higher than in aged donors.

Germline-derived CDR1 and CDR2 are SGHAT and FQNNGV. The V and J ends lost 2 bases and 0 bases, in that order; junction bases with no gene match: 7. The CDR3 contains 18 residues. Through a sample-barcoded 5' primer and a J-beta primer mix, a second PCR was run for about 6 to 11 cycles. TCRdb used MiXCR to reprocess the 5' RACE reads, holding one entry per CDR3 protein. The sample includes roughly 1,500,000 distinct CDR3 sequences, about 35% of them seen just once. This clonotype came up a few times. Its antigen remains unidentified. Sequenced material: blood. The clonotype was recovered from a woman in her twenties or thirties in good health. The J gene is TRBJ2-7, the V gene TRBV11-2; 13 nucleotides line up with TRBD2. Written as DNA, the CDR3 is TGTGCCAGCAGCTTACTACTAGCGGGGGGGACCAGCTCCTACGAGCAGTACTTC. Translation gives CASSLLLAGGTSSYEQYF.